This TCR beta chain was recovered during a study of technical replicates of blood from several donors. CDR3 length: 16 amino acids. The data were produced by immunoSEQ multiplex PCR, yet TCRdb's version contains in-frame clones alone and is incomplete. Of 55,000 to 80,000 clones in the sample, approximately 89% were seen once. The source is a human donor in good health. Some clones in this sample may be carry-over from other donors' samples. The sample consisted of PBMCs. The chain couples TRBV12-2 to TRBJ2-2; the table's D gene call, TRBD2, was not cross checked with the DNA. TRBV12-2 is a documented pseudogene. In DNA form, the CDR3 reads TGTGCAAGTCGCCCCGGCGGGAGTGCGAACACCGGGGAGCTGTTTTTT. It codes for CASRPGGSANTGELFF.